The 8 T cell receptor beta chains below come from one sample, sequenced in a study of beta chain features in type 1 diabetes. What these receptors recognize is not known. Expressed TCRB transcripts were sequenced because the isolated RNA had all been reverse transcribed beforehand. The method was immunoSEQ multiplex PCR; TCRdb's version includes in-frame clones alone and lacks a portion of them. The sample contains 20,000 to 25,000 clones, over 65% of which appear only once. Study observations and caveats: Type 1 diabetes patients had moderately but significantly shorter TCRB CDR3s in all four CD4+ subsets.

What was sequenced was stem cell memory CD4+ T cells from blood. Every receptor here comes from a woman in her thirties or forties with type 1 diabetes.

V is TRBV27 and J is TRBJ1-3; D ambiguous. CDR1 and CDR2 from the germline V gene are MNHEY and SMNVEV (reference sequence). There are 14 residues in the CDR3. Trimming cost V 6 bases and J 0 bases, with 9 bases left between them. The chain's CDR3 is CASSRTGSGNTIYF. CDR3 in DNA: TGTGCCAGCAGCCGAACGGGCTCTGGAAACACCATATATTTT.

CDR3 sequence reads: CASSARGGMETQYF. Here the CDR3 DNA reads TGTGCCAGCTCTGCGCGGGGGGGCATGGAGACCCAGTACTTC. The V and J genes are TRBV7-2 and TRBJ2-5, with 9 bases lining up with TRBD2. The CDR3 is 14 residues long. From germline, CDR1 is SGHTA and CDR2 FQGNSA. J was trimmed by 5 bases and V by 8 bases; bases with no gene match: 9.

This sequence joins TRBV11-1 and TRBJ1-2; D might be TRBD1 (5 bases). Trimming stripped 5 bases from V and 2 bases from J, with 18 bases between. The CDR3 has 16 amino acids. CDR1 is SGHAT and CDR2 is FQDESV in the germline V gene (reference sequence). DNA for the CDR3: TGTGCCAGCAGCCTCACAGGTCCGCCTTCAAACTATGGCTACACCTTC. Encoded protein: CASSLTGPPSNYGYTF.

A single count supports this clone. The V gene is TRBV7-2, the J gene TRBJ1-5, with 10 bases lining up with TRBD1. V gave up 0 bases and J gave up 2 bases; unmatched junction bases: 13. The CDR3 consists of 20 residues. Germline-derived CDR1 and CDR2 are SGHTA and FQGNSA. CDR3 DNA sequence: TGTGCCAGCAGCTTAGCGGGATGGGGACAGGGGTTTTCGGGCAATCAGCCCCAGCATTTT. This encodes CASSLAGWGQGFSGNQPQHF.

The J gene is TRBJ2-7, the V gene TRBV5-1, with a tentative D call TRBD1 (5 bases). The CDR3 runs 14 residues. Trimming left V 0 bases short and J 1 base short, with 8 bases between. Germline V gene lookup returns CDR1 SGHRS and CDR2 YFSETQ. CDR3 residues: CASSLGQLSYEQYF. In nucleotides, the CDR3 is TGCGCCAGCAGCTTGGGACAGCTGTCCTACGAGCAGTACTTC. The whole variable domain, remainder taken from reference TRBV5-1 and TRBJ2-7, is KAGVTQTPRYLIKTRGQQVTLSCSPISGHRSVSWYQQTPGQGLQFLFEYFSETQRNKGNFPGRFSGRQFSNSRSEMNVSTLELGDSALYLCASSLGQLSYEQYFGPGTRLTVT.

The rearrangement links TRBV7-6 to TRBJ2-5; the D is unclear. Germline lookup yields CDR1 SGHVS and CDR2 FNYEAQ. V lost 3 bases to trimming and J lost 1 base, with 9 bases between them. The CDR3 sequence is 14 residues long. CDR3 amino acids: CASSLEASQETQYF. CDR3 DNA sequence: TGTGCCAGCAGCTTGGAAGCGTCCCAAGAGACCCAGTACTTC.

This clone has just a few counts. The chain has TRBV18 and TRBJ2-1, with 15 bases fitting TRBD2. The CDR3 loop spans 18 amino acids. Germline CDR1 KGHSH, CDR2 LQKENI. V lost 0 bases and J lost 5; bases outside the gene matches: 5. The CDR3 DNA follows: TGTGCCAGCTCACCACCGGGACTAGCGGGAGGCGCTAACAATGAGCAGTTCTTC. As protein: CASSPPGLAGGANNEQFF.

This clone was observed a handful of times. An end of the junction differs from the germline gene, which may be a read error. The V and J genes are TRBV5-4 and TRBJ2-7, with a possible D match to TRBD2 (6 bases). This CDR3 has 14 amino acids. Germline lookup yields CDR1 SGHNT and CDR2 YYREEE (reference sequence). CDR3 nucleotides: TGCGCCAGCAGCCAAGGACCCGGGGGTTACGAGCAGTACTTC. Protein sequence: CASSQGPGGYEQYF.